This T cell receptor beta chain was obtained from a study of cytomegalovirus exposure and HLA in healthy donors. As for the study in general: The use of the same platform for the approximately 110 validation repertoires and the roughly 700 first-cohort repertoires was reported by a later analysis.

Repertoires were generated with immunoSEQ multiplex PCR, while TCRdb's copy carries only in-frame clones and drops some. The sample contains 150,000 to 200,000 clones, about 89% of which appear only once. This CDR3 region has 17 residues. The germline V gene has CDR1 MNHEY and CDR2 SMNVEV (reference sequence). V dropped 2 bases and J dropped 2; count of bases not matched to a gene: 10. Sample: PBMCs. This TCR was sampled from a young woman in good health and CMV-seropositive. V usage is TRBV27 and J usage is TRBJ2-3; TRBD2 matches at 7 bases. The CDR3 reads CASSLRRGLPYTDTQYF. The CDR3 DNA reads as TGTGCCAGCAGTTTAAGGAGGGGACTACCTTACACAGATACGCAGTATTTT.